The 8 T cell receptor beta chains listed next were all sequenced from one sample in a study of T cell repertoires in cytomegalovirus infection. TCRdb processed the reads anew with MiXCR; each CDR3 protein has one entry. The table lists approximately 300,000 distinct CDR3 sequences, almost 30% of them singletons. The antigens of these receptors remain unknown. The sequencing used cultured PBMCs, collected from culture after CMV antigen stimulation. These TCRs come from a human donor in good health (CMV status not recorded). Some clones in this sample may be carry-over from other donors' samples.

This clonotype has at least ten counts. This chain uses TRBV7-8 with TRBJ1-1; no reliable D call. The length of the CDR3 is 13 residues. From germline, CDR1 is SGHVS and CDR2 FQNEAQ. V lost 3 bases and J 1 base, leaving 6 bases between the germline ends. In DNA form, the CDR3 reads TGTGCCAGCAGCTTTAAGGGGAACACTGAAGCTTTCTTT. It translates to CASSFKGNTEAFF.

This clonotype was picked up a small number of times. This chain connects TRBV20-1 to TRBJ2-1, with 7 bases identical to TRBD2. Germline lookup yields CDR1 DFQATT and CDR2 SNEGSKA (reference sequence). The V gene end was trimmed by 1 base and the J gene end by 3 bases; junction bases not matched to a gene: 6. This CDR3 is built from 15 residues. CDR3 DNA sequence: TGCAGTGCTAGAGTTCGCGGGAGCGGCTACAATGAGCAGTTCTTC. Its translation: CSARVRGSGYNEQFF.

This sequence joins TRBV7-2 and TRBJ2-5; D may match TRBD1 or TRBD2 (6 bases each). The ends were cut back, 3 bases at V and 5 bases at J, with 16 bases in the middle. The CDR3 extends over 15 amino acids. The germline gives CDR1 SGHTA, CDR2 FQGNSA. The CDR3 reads CASSFGTGARETQYF. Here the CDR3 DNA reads TGTGCCAGCAGCTTCGGGACGGGGGCGCGGGAGACCCAGTACTTC. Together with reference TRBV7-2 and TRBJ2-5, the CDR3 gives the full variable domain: GAGVSQSPSNKVTEKGKDVELRCDPISGHTALYWYRQSLGQGLEFLIYFQGNSAPDKSGLPSDRFSAERTGGSVSTLTIQRTQQEDSAVYLCASSFGTGARETQYFGPGTRLLVL.

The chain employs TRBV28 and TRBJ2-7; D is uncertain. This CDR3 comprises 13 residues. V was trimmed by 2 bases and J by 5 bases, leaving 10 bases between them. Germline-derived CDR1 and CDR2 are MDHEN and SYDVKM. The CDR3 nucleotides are TGTGCCAGCAGTTTACCCAATAGTGACGAGCAGTACTTC. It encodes CASSLPNSDEQYF.

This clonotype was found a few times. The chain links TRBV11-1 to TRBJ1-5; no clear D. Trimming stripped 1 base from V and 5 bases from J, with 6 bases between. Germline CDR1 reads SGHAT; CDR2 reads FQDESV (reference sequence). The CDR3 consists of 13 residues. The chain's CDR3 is CASSLEADQPQHF. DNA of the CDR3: TGTGCCAGCAGCTTAGAGGCAGATCAGCCCCAGCATTTT.

CDR3: CASTNLLRRSYNEQFF. CDR3 sequence (DNA): TGTGCCAGCACCAATCTCCTGAGGAGGTCCTACAATGAGCAGTTCTTC. This sequence joins TRBV12-3 or TRBV12-4 and TRBJ2-1; a possible D gene is TRBD2 (5 bases). Trimming cost V 7 bases and J 1 base, with 17 bases left between them. The CDR3 has 16 residues.

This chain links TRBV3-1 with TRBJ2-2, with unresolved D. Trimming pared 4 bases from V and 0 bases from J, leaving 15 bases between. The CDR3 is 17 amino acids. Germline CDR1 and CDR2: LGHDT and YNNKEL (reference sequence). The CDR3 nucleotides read TGTGCCAGCAGCCGACCTGGTCTCATTCCGAACACCGGGGAGCTGTTTTTT. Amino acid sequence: CASSRPGLIPNTGELFF. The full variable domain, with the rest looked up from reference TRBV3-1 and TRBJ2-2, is DTAVSQTPKYLVTQMGNDKSIKCEQNLGHDTMYWYKQDSKKFLKIMFSYNNKELIINETVPNRFSPKSPDKAHLNLHINSLELGDSAVYFCASSRPGLIPNTGELFFGEGSRLTVL.

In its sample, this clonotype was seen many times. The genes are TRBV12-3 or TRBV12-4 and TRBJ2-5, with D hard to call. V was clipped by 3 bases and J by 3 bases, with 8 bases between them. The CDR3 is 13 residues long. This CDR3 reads CASSFGTEETQYF. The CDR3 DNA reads TGTGCCAGCAGTTTCGGAACAGAAGAGACCCAGTACTTC.